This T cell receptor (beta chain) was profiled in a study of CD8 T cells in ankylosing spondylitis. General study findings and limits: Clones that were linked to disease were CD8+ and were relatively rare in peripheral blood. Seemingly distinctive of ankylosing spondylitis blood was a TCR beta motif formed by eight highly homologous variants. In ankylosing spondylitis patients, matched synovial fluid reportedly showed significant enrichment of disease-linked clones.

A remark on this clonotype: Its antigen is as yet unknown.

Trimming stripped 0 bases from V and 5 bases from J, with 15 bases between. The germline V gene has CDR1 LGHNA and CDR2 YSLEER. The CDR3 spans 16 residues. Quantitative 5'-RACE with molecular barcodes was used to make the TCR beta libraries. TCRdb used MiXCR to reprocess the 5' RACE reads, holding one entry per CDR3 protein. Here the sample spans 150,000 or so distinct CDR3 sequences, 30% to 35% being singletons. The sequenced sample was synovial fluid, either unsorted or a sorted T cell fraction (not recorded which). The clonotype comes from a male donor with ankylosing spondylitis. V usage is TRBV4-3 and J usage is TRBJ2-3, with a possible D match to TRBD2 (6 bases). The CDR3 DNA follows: TGCGCCAGCAGCCAAGATTCACGGGAGTGGGGAGATACGCAGTATTTT. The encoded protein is CASSQDSREWGDTQYF.